Listed below are T cell receptor beta chains from one sample, sequenced in a study of early T cells in non-severe SARS-CoV-2 infection. Each CDR3 protein gets one entry after TCRdb re-called the 5' RACE reads with MiXCR. The repertoire includes about 70,000 distinct CDR3 sequences, roughly 14% of them detected once, and 3.9% sits in the top ten. Source: whole blood, taken at baseline. The receptors were sampled from an adult who was a healthcare worker with PCR-confirmed SARS-CoV-2 infection or an uninfected control (not recorded which). The CDR3 runs from the conserved cysteine through the conserved F or W. The order of the fields is V gene, CDR3 protein.

v_call: TRBV28
cdr3_aa: CASRRGGSSYNEQFF

v_call: TRBV9
cdr3_aa: CASSSPTGVRGYTF

v_call: TRBV7-2
cdr3_aa: CASSPSSTDTQYF

v_call: TRBV5-5
cdr3_aa: CASSLGPGSSYEQYF

v_call: TRBV5-1
cdr3_aa: CASRTGARETQYF

v_call: TRBV28
cdr3_aa: CASSLLGGSVTDTQYF

v_call: TRBV29-1
cdr3_aa: CSVEGTGLPYEQYF

v_call: TRBV3-1
cdr3_aa: CASSQVSGSGVTQYF

v_call: TRBV27
cdr3_aa: CASSLGVSGRWGTDTQYF

v_call: TRBV7-2
cdr3_aa: CASSLVRQGRSYNEQFF

v_call: TRBV3-1
cdr3_aa: CASSQGLAGTFGEQYF

v_call: TRBV5-1
cdr3_aa: CASSSESYEQYF

v_call: TRBV7-2
cdr3_aa: CASSLAHAGELFF

v_call: TRBV20-1
cdr3_aa: CSARDGRTGNEKLFF

v_call: TRBV29-1
cdr3_aa: CSVEDPSSSGKQFF

v_call: TRBV28
cdr3_aa: CASSFQRGGVGYEQYF

v_call: TRBV20-1
cdr3_aa: CSAREGGTVKTEAFF

v_call: TRBV7-9
cdr3_aa: CASSLLGTENEKLFF

v_call: TRBV7-6
cdr3_aa: CASSSRDGGPAGNEQFF

v_call: TRBV3-1
cdr3_aa: CASSHRHVGLEPYEQYF

v_call: TRBV12-3/TRBV12-4
cdr3_aa: CASGTSSGHNQPQHF

v_call: TRBV2
cdr3_aa: CASSLTSGYTDTQYF